Shown below are 12 T cell receptor beta chains from a single sample sequenced in a study of quantifying T cell responses using KT2 cells. Study as a whole: cDNA was made from DNase-treated RNA using alpha and beta constant primers.

An oligo carrying a UMI was ligated to the cDNA 3' end. The first PCR ran roughly 4 cycles with an equimolar RC1.1 and RC1.2 beta primer mix. TCRdb called the UMI-ligation and nested PCR reads again in MiXCR, with one record for every CDR3 protein. The sample lists around 56,000 distinct CDR3 sequences; roughly 12% were seen once. Sequences were obtained from PBMCs spiked with cells of the T cell clone KT2. The origin of the receptors is a human donor.

This clonotype was seen many times. The rearrangement links TRBV6-6 to TRBJ1-1; D perhaps matches TRBD1 (5 bases). The CDR3 runs 12 residues. The germline V and J ends were trimmed by 6 bases and 7 bases, with 12 bases remaining between them. Germline V gene sequence: CDR1 MNHNY, CDR2 SVGAGI (reference sequence). CDR3 sequence reads: CASRGVLGEAFF. CDR3 coding DNA: TGTGCCAGCAGAGGGGTTCTAGGTGAAGCTTTCTTT.

This clonotype is labeled as medium-sized (0.01 to 0.1%). The chain is built from TRBV29-1 and TRBJ1-1, with 7 bases matching TRBD1. The V segment lost 6 bases and the J segment 0 bases; nucleotides outside the gene matches: 4. The CDR3 covers 13 residues. Germline CDR1 is SQVTM and CDR2 is ANQGSEA. The CDR3 coding sequence is TGCAGCGTGGAGGACAGGTTGAACACTGAAGCTTTCTTT. Translation gives CSVEDRLNTEAFF. The full variable domain, rest sourced from reference TRBV29-1 and TRBJ1-1, is SAVISQKPSRDICQRGTSLTIQCQVDSQVTMMFWYRQQPGQSLTLIATANQGSEATYESGFVIDKFPISRPNLTFSTLTVSNMSPEDSSIYLCSVEDRLNTEAFFGQGTRLTVV.

The V call is TRBV20-1, the J call TRBJ2-1, with TRBD2 matching 12 bases. The CDR3 covers 15 residues. V lost 4 bases and J lost 9; bases outside the gene matches: 10. Looked up from germline, CDR1 is DFQATT and CDR2 is SNEGSKA (reference sequence). The CDR3 spells CSATSPSGRALEQFF. CDR3 bases: TGCAGTGCTACCTCTCCTAGCGGGAGGGCCCTTGAGCAGTTCTTC.

This chain uses TRBV3-1 with TRBJ2-2; no definite D call. Trimming took 4 bases from V and 1 from J, leaving 16 bases between them. The CDR3 spans 17 residues. CDR1 is LGHDT, CDR2 YNNKEL, per germline (reference sequence). The CDR3 region has the DNA TGTGCCAGCAGCCCCCTCTCGTGGGCAGGGAACACCGGGGAGCTGTTTTTT. It is translated as CASSPLSWAGNTGELFF.

There are a few counts of this clonotype. This sequence joins TRBV7-2 and TRBJ2-7; D could derive from TRBD1 or TRBD2 (7 bases each). The CDR3 has 14 residues. V was clipped by 3 bases and J by 2 bases, with 11 bases between them. CDR1 and CDR2 from the germline V gene are SGHTA and FQGNSA. Here the CDR3 DNA reads TGTGCCAGCAGCTTGACAGGGAGGGCCTACGAGCAGTACTTC. This sequence encodes CASSLTGRAYEQYF.

The chain links TRBV20-1 to TRBJ1-5; D may be TRBD1 (5 bases). The V end was cut by 1 base, the J end by 5 bases, with 18 bases between. Germline CDR1 DFQATT, CDR2 SNEGSKA (reference sequence). This CDR3 comprises 16 residues. CDR3 nucleotide sequence: TGCAGTGCTAGAGTTGAGAAGGAAGCGGGGGATCAGCCCCAGCATTTT. Its protein product is CSARVEKEAGDQPQHF.

This clonotype was seen at least ten times. The gene calls are TRBV4-2 and TRBJ2-1; 8 positions agree with TRBD2. V gave up 0 bases and J gave up 6 bases; unmatched junction bases: 10. CDR1 LGHNA and CDR2 YNFKEQ come from the germline V gene. This CDR3 spans 17 amino acids. CDR3 bases: TGTGCCAGCAGCCAAGATTTTGGCGCGGGGGGCGGCAATGAGCAGTTCTTC. This encodes CASSQDFGAGGGNEQFF.

The genes are TRBV29-1 and TRBJ2-4; D is perhaps TRBD2 (5 bases). Looked up from germline, CDR1 is SQVTM and CDR2 is ANQGSEA. CDR3 length equals 13 residues. V lost 4 bases and J 9 bases, leaving 16 bases between the germline ends. The CDR3 region is CSVAKGVGGIQYF. The CDR3 region has the DNA TGCAGCGTTGCGAAGGGAGTCGGCGGCATTCAGTACTTC.

This clonotype was seen repeatedly, ten times or more. This chain uses TRBV3-1 with TRBJ2-4; possibly TRBD2 for D (5 bases). Trimming left V 0 bases short and J 3 bases short, with 15 bases between. The CDR3 is made up of 17 amino acids. Germline V gene data show CDR1 as LGHDT and CDR2 as YNNKEL (reference sequence). The CDR3 is CASSQELAGLVKNIQYF. The CDR3 DNA is TGTGCCAGCAGCCAAGAATTGGCGGGTTTGGTCAAAAACATTCAGTACTTC.

This clonotype was picked up a small number of times. The V gene is TRBV4-3, the J gene TRBJ2-2; 8 nucleotides line up with TRBD2. The CDR3 loop spans 15 amino acids. CDR1 and CDR2 (germline): LGHNA, YSLEER. The trim removed 3 bases at V and 0 bases at J, leaving 0 bases unmatched. DNA for the CDR3: TGCGCCAGCAGCCAGGGACTAGCGAACACCGGGGAGCTGTTTTTT. It codes for CASSQGLANTGELFF.

This clonotype was found a few times. The chain recombines TRBV7-9 with TRBJ1-1; perhaps TRBD1 as D (6 bases). CDR1 and CDR2 from the germline V gene are SEHNR and FQNEAQ (reference sequence). This CDR3 spans 14 amino acids. V was trimmed by 5 bases and J by 2 bases, leaving 12 bases between them. The chain's CDR3 is CASSVGTTNTEAFF. CDR3 sequence (DNA): TGTGCCAGCAGCGTAGGGACAACCAACACTGAAGCTTTCTTT.

V and J are TRBV3-1 and TRBJ1-4; 7 positions match TRBD1. The CDR3 spans 14 residues. V lost 4 bases, J lost 7 bases, and 6 bases stayed unmatched. Germline V gives CDR1 LGHDT, CDR2 YNNKEL (reference sequence). CDR3 sequence reads: CASSPGQTLEKLFF. CDR3 coding DNA: TGTGCCAGCAGCCCGGGACAGACCCTTGAAAAACTGTTTTTT.